The 5 T cell receptor beta chains below all came from one sample that was sequenced in a study of chemoradiotherapy in HPV16-positive cancers. Measured with immunoSEQ multiplex PCR; TCRdb has only the in-frame clones, and not every one. Among 3,400 or so clones listed, about 88% were seen once. Material: tumor tissue, obtained from a patient who underwent chemoradiotherapy. The receptors originated from a human donor with HPV-associated anogenital cancer.

The rearrangement uses TRBV2 and TRBJ1-2; D uncertain. The length of the CDR3 is 12 residues. Trimming cost V 4 bases and J 2 bases, with 5 bases left between them. Germline V gene data show CDR1 as SNHLY and CDR2 as FYNNEI. Here the CDR3 DNA reads TGTGCCAGCAGTGTTACGAACTATGGCTACACCTTC. This codes for CASSVTNYGYTF.

V gene TRBV5-1 combines with J gene TRBJ2-5; D unresolved. CDR3 length: 12 amino acids. In germline, CDR1 is SGHRS, CDR2 YFSETQ. Trimming stripped 1 base from V and 4 bases from J, with 5 bases between. The CDR3 DNA follows: TGCGCCAGCAGCTTGAATCTAGAGACCCAGTACTTC. This encodes CASSLNLETQYF.

The V and J genes are TRBV7-2 and TRBJ2-5; D is undetermined. The germline CDR1 and CDR2 sequences are SGHTA and FQGNSA. V was cut by 0 bases and J by 2 bases, with 7 bases left in between. CDR3 size: 14 residues. CDR3 loop: CASSLALDQETQYF. Written as DNA, the CDR3 is TGTGCCAGCAGCTTAGCGCTGGATCAAGAGACCCAGTACTTC.

The CDR3 protein is CSVADGQGAGGYTF. The CDR3 coding sequence is TGCAGCGTTGCTGATGGACAGGGGGCTGGAGGCTACACCTTC. The V gene is TRBV29-1, the J gene TRBJ1-2; 11 nucleotides agree with TRBD1. Trimming cost V 4 bases and J 8 bases; bases outside gene matches: 9. From germline, CDR1 is SQVTM and CDR2 ANQGSEA. The CDR3 is 14 residues long.

CDR3 DNA sequence: TGTGCCAGCAGCGCGTCCACCCGACAGCGGAACACTGAAGCTTTCTTT. Protein product: CASSASTRQRNTEAFF. The chain joins TRBV9 to TRBJ1-1; TRBD1 is a possible D gene (5 bases). This CDR3 has 16 amino acids. The germline V and J ends were trimmed by 3 bases and 1 base, with 16 bases remaining between them. Germline assignment: CDR1 SGDLS and CDR2 YYNGEE.